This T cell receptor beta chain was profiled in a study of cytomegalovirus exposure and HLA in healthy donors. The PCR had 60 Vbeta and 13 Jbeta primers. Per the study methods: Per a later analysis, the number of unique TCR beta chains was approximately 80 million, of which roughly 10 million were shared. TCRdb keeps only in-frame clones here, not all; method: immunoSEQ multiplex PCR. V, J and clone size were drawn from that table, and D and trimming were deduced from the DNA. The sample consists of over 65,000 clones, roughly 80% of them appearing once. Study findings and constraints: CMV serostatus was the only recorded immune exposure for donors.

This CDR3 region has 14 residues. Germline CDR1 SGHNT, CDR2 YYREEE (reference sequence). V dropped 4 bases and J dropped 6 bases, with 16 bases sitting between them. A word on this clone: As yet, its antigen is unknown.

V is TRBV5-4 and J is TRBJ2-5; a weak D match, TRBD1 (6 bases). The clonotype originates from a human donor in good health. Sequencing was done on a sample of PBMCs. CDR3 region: CASSHHGTRKTQYF. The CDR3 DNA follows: TGTGCCAGCAGCCACCACGGGACAAGGAAGACCCAGTACTTC.